Listed below are T cell receptor beta chains from one sample, sequenced in a study of shared clonotypes between healthy human individuals. Produced via immunoSEQ multiplex PCR; TCRdb's table is partial and in-frame only. The top ten clones hold roughly 1.8% of a sample with about 2.1 million clones, more than 85% of them seen once. Sequencing was done on a sample of naive CD8+ T cells from PBMCs. All receptors come from a man between 18 and 29 years old in good health. Some clones in this sample may be carry-over from other donors' samples. The CDR3 runs from the conserved cysteine through the conserved F or W. A D gene is named only where the DNA matches it firmly. For some rows the clone size is stated as once, few or many, or as a class when expanded; others skip it.

j_call: TRBJ2-1
clone_size: .
d_call: TRBD1
v_call: TRBV7-9
cdr3_nt: TGTGCCGTAACGACAGGGGGGATATACAATGAGCAGTTCTTC
cdr3_aa: CAVTTGGIYNEQFF

j_call: TRBJ2-2
clone_size: .
d_call: .
v_call: TRBV15
cdr3_nt: TGTGCCACCAGCAGAGATGCCACCACCGGGGAGCTGTTTTTT
cdr3_aa: CATSRDATTGELFF

j_call: TRBJ2-2
clone_size: .
d_call: .
v_call: TRBV4-1
cdr3_nt: TGCGCCAGCAGCCAAGATTGGTTTAACACCGGGGAGCTGTTTTTT
cdr3_aa: CASSQDWFNTGELFF

j_call: TRBJ1-5
clone_size: .
d_call: TRBD1
v_call: TRBV2
cdr3_nt: TGTGCCAGCAGTGAAAGGACAGGGGATCAGCCCCAGCATTTT
cdr3_aa: CASSERTGDQPQHF

j_call: TRBJ2-3
clone_size: .
d_call: TRBD2
v_call: TRBV7-9
cdr3_nt: TGTGCCAGCAGCTTAGGGCTAGCGGGAGCCTCGGATACGCAGTATTTT
cdr3_aa: CASSLGLAGASDTQYF

j_call: TRBJ2-5
clone_size: .
d_call: .
v_call: TRBV4-3
cdr3_nt: TGCGCCAGCAGCCAATTAGGGGACATTCAAGAGACCCAGTACTTC
cdr3_aa: CASSQLGDIQETQYF

j_call: TRBJ1-4
clone_size: .
d_call: .
v_call: TRBV7-8
cdr3_nt: TGTGCCAGCAGCCCAATCCGGGGGGTGGGGAATCGTAATGAAAAACTGTTTTTT
cdr3_aa: CASSPIRGVGNRNEKLFF

j_call: TRBJ2-1
clone_size: .
d_call: .
v_call: TRBV9
cdr3_nt: TGTGCCAGCAGCGTAGAAAAGGCAGAGCAGTTCTTC
cdr3_aa: CASSVEKAEQFF

j_call: TRBJ2-5
clone_size: .
d_call: TRBD2
v_call: TRBV27
cdr3_nt: TGTGCCAGCAGTCTCATCCCCAATAGCGGGAAAGGCTTAGAGACCCAGTACTTC
cdr3_aa: CASSLIPNSGKGLETQYF

j_call: TRBJ2-3
clone_size: .
d_call: TRBD1
v_call: TRBV19
cdr3_nt: TGTGCCAGTAGTACCCGGGACAGGGGGCGAGTCACAGATACGCAGTATTTT
cdr3_aa: CASSTRDRGRVTDTQYF

j_call: TRBJ2-5
clone_size: .
d_call: .
v_call: TRBV7-9
cdr3_nt: TGTGCCAGCAGCTACAGGGTCGGAGAGACCCAGTACTTC
cdr3_aa: CASSYRVGETQYF

j_call: TRBJ2-2
clone_size: .
d_call: TRBD1
v_call: TRBV5-1
cdr3_nt: TGCGCCAGCAGTCAAAATACCGGGACAGCGAACACCGGGGAGCTGTTTTTT
cdr3_aa: CASSQNTGTANTGELFF

j_call: TRBJ2-7
clone_size: once
d_call: .
v_call: TRBV10-3
cdr3_nt: TGTGCCATCAGGGTGCGTGGCTACGAGCAGTACTTC
cdr3_aa: CAIRVRGYEQYF

j_call: TRBJ2-2
clone_size: .
d_call: .
v_call: TRBV13
cdr3_nt: TGTGCCAGCAGCCTCGAGAACACCGGGGAGCTGTTTTTT
cdr3_aa: CASSLENTGELFF

j_call: TRBJ1-5
clone_size: .
d_call: .
v_call: TRBV6-6
cdr3_nt: TGTGCCAGCTTCGGGGGGGGGCCTCAGCCCCAGCATTTT
cdr3_aa: CASFGGGPQPQHF

j_call: TRBJ1-5
clone_size: .
d_call: TRBD1
v_call: TRBV9
cdr3_nt: TGTGCCAGCAGCCAGGGACAGGGCCCGGGGCAGCCCCAGCATTTT
cdr3_aa: CASSQGQGPGQPQHF

j_call: TRBJ2-7
clone_size: .
d_call: .
v_call: TRBV30
cdr3_nt: TGTGCCTGGAGTGTACTATTGGGGGAGATCGAATACGAGCAGTACTTC
cdr3_aa: CAWSVLLGEIEYEQYF

j_call: TRBJ1-4
clone_size: .
d_call: TRBD1
v_call: TRBV7-9
cdr3_nt: TGTGCCAGCAGCTTAGGACAGGGGGCCGAAAAACTGTTTTTT
cdr3_aa: CASSLGQGAEKLFF

j_call: TRBJ2-6
clone_size: .
d_call: .
v_call: TRBV19
cdr3_nt: TGTGCCACCACCAATGGGGGTGGGGCCAACGTCCTGACTTTC
cdr3_aa: CATTNGGGANVLTF

j_call: TRBJ2-5
clone_size: .
d_call: TRBD1
v_call: TRBV28
cdr3_nt: TGTGCCAGCAGTTTACCTTATGGACAGGGGACCCCCCAAGAGACCCAGTACTTC
cdr3_aa: CASSLPYGQGTPQETQYF

j_call: TRBJ2-1
clone_size: .
d_call: TRBD1
v_call: TRBV9
cdr3_nt: TGTGCCAGCAGCCCCCAATCGACAGGGGCCTACAATGAGCAGTTCTTC
cdr3_aa: CASSPQSTGAYNEQFF

j_call: TRBJ1-2
clone_size: .
d_call: TRBD1
v_call: TRBV19
cdr3_nt: TGTGCCAGTAGTACTCGCCCCGGGACAGTCGGGCATAACTATGGCTACACCTTC
cdr3_aa: CASSTRPGTVGHNYGYTF

j_call: TRBJ1-2
clone_size: .
d_call: TRBD1
v_call: TRBV6-5
cdr3_nt: TGTGCCAGCCGCGACAGGGGGGCAAACTATGGCTACACCTTC
cdr3_aa: CASRDRGANYGYTF

j_call: TRBJ2-5
clone_size: .
d_call: TRBD2
v_call: TRBV10-2
cdr3_nt: TGCGCCAGCAGTGAGTCGTTGGGACTAAGTAGCGGGAGTTGGGAGACCCAGTACTTC
cdr3_aa: CASSESLGLSSGSWETQYF

j_call: TRBJ1-3
clone_size: .
d_call: .
v_call: TRBV9
cdr3_nt: TGTGCCAGCAGCGTAGCTGGACTGTTCGGAAACACCATATATTTT
cdr3_aa: CASSVAGLFGNTIYF